This T cell receptor beta chain was identified during a study of blood T cell repertoires in COVID-19. In the study overall: COVID-19 samples from acute and convalescent phases originated in the United States, Italy and Spain.

In the original analysis: How many nucleated cells were present was estimated from reference gene primer amplification. Assay: immunoSEQ multiplex PCR; the TCRdb copy retains only in-frame clones and omits some. That table gives V, J and clone size, and the DNA gave D and trimming. The sample holds 250,000 or so clones; roughly 87% are singletons and the top ten take about 0.8%. Trimming removed 6 bases at V and 2 bases at J, with 11 bases between. CDR3 length: 13 residues. The germline CDR1 and CDR2 sequences are MDHEN and SYDVKM. The chain employs TRBV28 and TRBJ2-7; a possible D gene is TRBD2 (6 bases). The sequence was obtained from a woman younger than 45 with acute or convalescent COVID-19. The sequenced sample consisted of peripheral blood. The CDR3 region is CASSRGLTYEQYF. The CDR3, as DNA: TGTGCCAGCAGCCGGGGACTCACCTACGAGCAGTACTTC.